This T cell receptor beta chain was observed in a study of Ad26.COV2.S vaccination and SARS-CoV-2 variants. Sequencing used immunoSEQ multiplex PCR; TCRdb keeps in-frame clones, though not all of them. This sample has approximately 420,000 clones, with 75% to 90% found just once. CDR1 SGHDT and CDR2 YYEEEE come from the germline V gene. This CDR3 region has 12 residues. V shed 4 bases and J shed 5 bases, with 7 bases lying between them. This sample's treatment: around 19 received Ad26.COV2.S at low or high dose, single or two shots; about 5 received placebo; per-sample allocation not given. Collection of the samples took place on day 63 after the first injection of vaccine or placebo.

The sample was peripheral blood, taken in a trial of Ad26.COV2.S vaccine versus placebo. The TCR sequence derives from a person between 18 and 59 years old who received the Ad26.COV2.S COVID-19 vaccine or a placebo. The genes are TRBV5-6 and TRBJ1-5; D is unclear. CDR3 loop: CASSREDQPQHF. CDR3 DNA sequence: TGTGCCAGCAGCCGGGAAGATCAGCCCCAGCATTTT.